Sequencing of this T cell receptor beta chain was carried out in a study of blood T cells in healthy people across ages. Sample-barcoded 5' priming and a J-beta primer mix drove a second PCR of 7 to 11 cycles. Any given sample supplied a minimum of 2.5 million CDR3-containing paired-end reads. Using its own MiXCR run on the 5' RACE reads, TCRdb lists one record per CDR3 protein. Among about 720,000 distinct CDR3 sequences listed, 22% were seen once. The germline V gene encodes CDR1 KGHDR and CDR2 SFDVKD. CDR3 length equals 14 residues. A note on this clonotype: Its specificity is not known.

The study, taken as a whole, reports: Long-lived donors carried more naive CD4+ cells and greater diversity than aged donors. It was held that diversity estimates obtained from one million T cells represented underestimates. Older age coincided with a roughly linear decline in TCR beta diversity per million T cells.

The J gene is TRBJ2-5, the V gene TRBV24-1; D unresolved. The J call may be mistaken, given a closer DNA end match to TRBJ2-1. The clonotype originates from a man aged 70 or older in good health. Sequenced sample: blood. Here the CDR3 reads CATSDPGPTNEQFF. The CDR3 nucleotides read TGTGCCACCAGTGATCCAGGTCCAACAAATGAGCAGTTCTTC.